The 12 T cell receptor beta chains listed next were all sequenced from one sample in a study of blood T cell repertoires in COVID-19. Profiling relied on immunoSEQ multiplex PCR, and the TCRdb table lists in-frame clones only, not all of them. The data show 150,000 to 250,000 clones, around four fifths seen once. The sequencing sample was made of peripheral blood. The origin of the receptors is a human donor with acute or convalescent COVID-19. The donor label of this sample is uncertain.

The V and J genes are TRBV19 and TRBJ2-5; D perhaps matches TRBD2 (6 bases). Trimming stripped 2 bases from V and 5 bases from J, with 9 bases between. The CDR3 has 13 residues. From germline, CDR1 is LNHDA and CDR2 SQIVND (reference sequence). CDR3 sequence (DNA): TGTGCCAGTAGTATACAAGGAGGGGAGACCCAGTACTTC. Translated, it gives CASSIQGGETQYF.

This clone came up a few times. V usage is TRBV7-6 and J usage is TRBJ2-5; D is perhaps TRBD2 (6 bases). The CDR3 is made up of 15 amino acids. Germline CDR1 is SGHVS and CDR2 is FNYEAQ. V shed 2 bases and J shed 6 bases, with 16 bases lying between them. In nucleotides, the CDR3 is TGTGCCAGCAGCTTAAGTCAGGACTACGTCCAGACCCAGTACTTC. Its translation is CASSLSQDYVQTQYF.

The V gene is TRBV9, the J gene TRBJ2-5, with 16 bases fitting TRBD2. Unmatched junction bases numbered 5, after V lost 7 bases and J lost 5 bases. Germline V gives CDR1 SGDLS, CDR2 YYNGEE. This CDR3 has 15 amino acids. In DNA, the CDR3 is TGTGCCAGCGGGACTAGCGGGAGGGACCTGGAGACCCAGTACTTC. The encoded protein is CASGTSGRDLETQYF.

V and J are TRBV6-5 and TRBJ1-1, with a weak D call TRBD1 (5 bases). Between the trimmed V and J ends, which lost 5 bases and 1 base, there was a span of 14 bases. Per the germline V gene, CDR1 is MNHEY and CDR2 is SVGAGI. This CDR3 region has 15 residues. CDR3: CASSPWGGRNTEAFF. CDR3 sequence (DNA): TGTGCCAGCAGTCCTTGGGGGGGGAGGAACACTGAAGCTTTCTTT.

In DNA form, the CDR3 reads TGTGCCAGCAGCTTCAGTTACACAGATACGCAGTATTTT. Translating it yields CASSFSYTDTQYF. J is TRBJ2-3 and V is TRBV7-9; D is unclear. Germline lookup yields CDR1 SEHNR and CDR2 FQNEAQ (reference sequence). Trimming removed 3 bases at V and 2 bases at J, with 6 bases between. The CDR3 length is 13 residues.

The chain couples TRBV11-2 to TRBJ2-3; D is ambiguous. Germline lookup yields CDR1 SGHAT and CDR2 FQNNGV. This CDR3 has 12 amino acids. V gave up 2 bases and J gave up 6 bases, with 6 bases separating them. The CDR3: CASSLIPDTQYF. The CDR3 DNA reads TGTGCCAGCAGCTTAATTCCGGATACGCAGTATTTT.

The table lists this clone with a few counts. This sequence joins TRBV30 and TRBJ2-5, with 12 nucleotides matching TRBD1. Per the germline V gene, CDR1 is GTSNPN and CDR2 is SVGIG (reference sequence). The CDR3 is 14 residues long. J lost 5 bases, V lost 3 bases, and 4 bases had no gene match. As DNA, the CDR3 is TGTGCCTGGAGAGGGACAGGGGGCGCGGAGACCCAGTACTTC. Protein product: CAWRGTGGAETQYF.

The rearrangement uses TRBV7-2 and TRBJ1-2; 9 positions agree with TRBD1. CDR1 is SGHTA and CDR2 is FQGNSA in the germline V gene. There are 15 residues in the CDR3. V trimming: 5 bases; J trimming: 6 bases; junction bases outside the gene matches: 10. CDR3 region: CASSTYRGRGNGYTF. The CDR3, as DNA: TGTGCCAGCAGCACCTACAGGGGGCGAGGCAATGGCTACACCTTC. Complete variable domain (other parts from reference TRBV7-2 and TRBJ1-2): GAGVSQSPSNKVTEKGKDVELRCDPISGHTALYWYRQSLGQGLEFLIYFQGNSAPDKSGLPSDRFSAERTGGSVSTLTIQRTQQEDSAVYLCASSTYRGRGNGYTFGSGTRLTVV.

The rearrangement links TRBV7-6 to TRBJ2-7, with 8 nucleotides matching TRBD1. The CDR3 is 14 amino acids. Trimming cost V 1 base and J 2 bases; bases outside gene matches: 1. CDR1 and CDR2 from the germline V gene are SGHVS and FNYEAQ. The CDR3 region is CASSLETGAYEQYF. CDR3 sequence (DNA): TGTGCCAGCAGCTTAGAGACAGGGGCCTACGAGCAGTACTTC.

This clone was detected only once. The rearrangement joins TRBV6-1 to TRBJ1-4, with D possibly being TRBD1 (5 bases). Trimming shortened V by 1 base and J by 5 bases, and 11 bases separated the two germline ends. The germline V gene has CDR1 MNHNS and CDR2 SASEGT. The CDR3 is 15 residues long. This CDR3 reads CASSEGAGLNEKLFF. The CDR3 DNA follows: TGTGCCAGCAGTGAAGGGGCAGGGCTAAATGAAAAACTGTTTTTT.

V usage is TRBV7-2 and J usage is TRBJ2-2; D not certain. Germline V gene lookup returns CDR1 SGHTA and CDR2 FQGNSA. This CDR3 comprises 14 residues. Trimming took 5 bases from V and 6 from J, leaving 13 bases between them. DNA of the CDR3: TGTGCCAGCAGCCGCCCGACTCTTCCCGGGGAGCTGTTTTTT. Translated: CASSRPTLPGELFF.

The gene calls are TRBV27 and TRBJ1-1, with D uncertain. This CDR3 is built from 14 residues. V was cut by 2 bases and J by 0 bases, with 7 bases left in between. Per germline, CDR1 MNHEY and CDR2 SMNVEV (reference sequence). CDR3 sequence reads: CASSLSRVNTEAFF. The DNA for the CDR3 is TGTGCCAGCAGTTTAAGCCGGGTGAACACTGAAGCTTTCTTT.